The next 30 T cell receptor beta chains were all read from a single sample in a study of cytomegalovirus exposure and HLA in healthy donors. Here immunoSEQ multiplex PCR was the method, and the copy in TCRdb shows in-frame clones only, minus some. The data contain about 64,000 clones, more than 85% of them singletons. The sample comprised PBMCs. The receptors were gathered from a woman aged 18-30 years in good health and CMV-seronegative.

The chain combines TRBV28 with TRBJ2-1, with TRBD2 matching over 15 bases. The CDR3 contains 15 residues. Looked up from germline, CDR1 is MDHEN and CDR2 is SYDVKM. J lost 12 bases, V lost 8 bases, and 11 bases had no gene match. The CDR3 protein is CASGVLGLAGGWQFF. The CDR3 nucleotides read TGTGCCAGCGGGGTACTCGGACTAGCGGGGGGGTGGCAGTTCTTC.

The chain is built from TRBV7-9 and TRBJ1-1; no firm D call. The CDR3 is 13 amino acids. In germline, CDR1 is SEHNR, CDR2 FQNEAQ (reference sequence). Trimming took off 6 bases at V and 4 bases at J, with 12 bases between the two ends. CDR3 DNA sequence: TGTGCCAGCAGACACACCCGAGGCACTGAAGCTTTCTTT. It encodes CASRHTRGTEAFF.

The genes are TRBV2 and TRBJ2-1, with D maybe TRBD2 (6 bases). The V end was cut by 7 bases, the J end by 8 bases, with 15 bases between. Germline assignment: CDR1 SNHLY and CDR2 FYNNEI. There are 13 residues in the CDR3. Here the CDR3 reads CASTRTTWDEQFF. In DNA, the CDR3 is TGTGCCAGCACCCGGACTACCTGGGATGAGCAGTTCTTC.

The chain combines TRBV6-5 with TRBJ2-1; D is undetermined. The CDR3 consists of 15 residues. The V gene lost 5 bases and the J gene lost 8 bases, with 19 bases spanning the gap. The germline V gene encodes CDR1 MNHEY and CDR2 SVGAGI. CDR3 in amino acids: CASSPTEMVSDEQFF. The CDR3 bases are TGTGCCAGCAGTCCTACGGAGATGGTCTCGGATGAGCAGTTCTTC.

The chain couples TRBV5-1 to TRBJ2-7; tentatively, D is TRBD1 (8 bases). Germline values: CDR1 SGHRS, CDR2 YFSETQ. Between the trimmed V and J ends, which lost 9 bases and 1 base, there was a span of 17 bases. The CDR3 has 14 residues. CDR3 in amino acids: CATKTGGESYEQYF. DNA for the CDR3: TGCGCCACCAAAACAGGGGGGGAGTCCTACGAGCAGTACTTC.

V gene TRBV28 combines with J gene TRBJ2-7, with 12 bases that match TRBD2. V shed 4 bases and J 7 bases; nucleotides not matched to a gene: 14. Germline V CDR1 and CDR2: MDHEN, SYDVKM. This CDR3 contains 17 residues. As DNA, the CDR3 is TGTGCCAGCAGTTCTGCTGTGGCTAGCGGGAGGGCGGGGGAGCAGTACTTC. Translating gives CASSSAVASGRAGEQYF.

This sequence joins TRBV27 and TRBJ2-3; 8 bases line up with TRBD2. With 7 bases clipped from V and 6 bases from J, the junction kept 12 bases outside the gene matches. The CDR3 has 15 amino acids. The germline gives CDR1 MNHEY, CDR2 SMNVEV (reference sequence). CDR3 residues: CASTDPGRGVDTQYF. The CDR3, as DNA: TGTGCCAGCACCGACCCCGGGAGGGGAGTGGATACGCAGTATTTT.

The J gene is TRBJ2-3, the V gene TRBV5-1, with TRBD2 matching over 12 bases. CDR1 SGHRS and CDR2 YFSETQ come from the germline V gene. This CDR3 is built from 16 residues. The J segment lost 4 bases and the V segment lost 0 bases, leaving 3 bases of the junction unmatched. The CDR3 bases are TGCGCCAGCAGCTTGGCACTAGCGGGGGGCGCAGATACGCAGTATTTT. Residues: CASSLALAGGADTQYF.

This rearrangement joins TRBV6-5 to TRBJ1-1; D is undetermined. The CDR3 contains 16 residues. Trimming shortened V by 2 bases and J by 1 base, and 14 bases separated the two germline ends. Germline V CDR1 and CDR2: MNHEY, SVGAGI. CDR3 in DNA: TGTGCCAGCAGTTACCTCCGACTGGGGAGGAACACTGAAGCTTTCTTT. Translation gives CASSYLRLGRNTEAFF.

The gene calls are TRBV6-5 and TRBJ1-2, with 7 bases aligning to TRBD1. The V segment lost 6 bases and the J segment 0 bases; nucleotides outside the gene matches: 7. CDR1 is MNHEY, CDR2 SVGAGI, per germline. The CDR3 contains 15 residues. The CDR3 sequence is CASRPDRDTNYGYTF. The CDR3 nucleotides read TGTGCCAGCAGACCCGACAGGGATACTAACTATGGCTACACCTTC.

The rearrangement links TRBV7-3 to TRBJ2-1; 11 positions match TRBD2. Germline V gene sequence: CDR1 SGHTA, CDR2 FQGTGA. With V trimmed by 6 bases and J by 10 bases, 11 bases remained unmatched. The CDR3 runs 15 residues. CDR3 in DNA: TGTGCCAGCAGTCATGGGACTAGCGGTACACAGGAGCAGTTCTTC. It translates to CASSHGTSGTQEQFF.

There are a few counts of this clone. V and J are TRBV19 and TRBJ2-3; 13 bases agree with TRBD2. Germline CDR1 is LNHDA and CDR2 is SQIVND (reference sequence). This CDR3 has 17 residues. J gave up 3 bases and V 6 bases, and 9 bases lay outside the gene matches. The DNA for the CDR3 is TGTGCCAGTAGGAGACTAGCGGGAGGAGTTGAAACAGATACGCAGTATTTT. This sequence encodes CASRRLAGGVETDTQYF.

The chain combines TRBV20-1 with TRBJ1-2; D is unresolved. The CDR3 loop spans 11 amino acids. The V gene's germline CDR1 is DFQATT and CDR2 SNEGSKA (reference sequence). Trimming shortened V by 7 bases and J by 2 bases, and 8 bases separated the two germline ends. The CDR3 reads CSVIANYGYTF. CDR3 sequence (DNA): TGCAGTGTGATAGCAAACTATGGCTACACCTTC.

DNA for the CDR3: TGTGCCAGCAGCCCCCGAGGGGCGGGACGGGGGAGGGCTGAGCAGTTCTTC. The encoded protein is CASSPRGAGRGRAEQFF. The V gene is TRBV28, the J gene TRBJ2-1; 7 bases map to TRBD2. With V trimmed by 6 bases and J by 9 bases, 20 bases remained unmatched. This CDR3 spans 17 amino acids. Germline V gives CDR1 MDHEN, CDR2 SYDVKM. Together with reference TRBV28 and TRBJ2-1, the CDR3 gives the full variable domain: DVKVTQSSRYLVKRTGEKVFLECVQDMDHENMFWYRQDPGLGLRLIYFSYDVKMKEKGDIPEGYSVSREKKERFSLILESASTNQTSMYLCASSPRGAGRGRAEQFFGPGTRLTVL.

The chain carries TRBV19 and TRBJ1-5; tentatively, D is TRBD1 (6 bases). The CDR3 is 16 residues long. CDR1 is LNHDA, CDR2 SQIVND, per germline (reference sequence). Trimming cost V 9 bases and J 6 bases, with 24 bases left between them. The CDR3 bases are TGTGCCAGCAAAGGGGCGGGCAGGGGTAACACTCAGCCCCAGCATTTT. Amino acids: CASKGAGRGNTQPQHF. The complete variable domain, with remaining parts taken from reference TRBV19 and TRBJ1-5, reads DGGITQSPKYLFRKEGQNVTLSCEQNLNHDAMYWYRQDPGQGLRLIYYSQIVNDFQKGDIAEGYSVSREKKESFPLTVTSAQKNPTAFYLCASKGAGRGNTQPQHFGDGTRLSIL.

The CDR3 sequence is CASSRARAYEQYF. DNA of the CDR3: TGTGCCAGCAGCCGGGCGAGGGCCTACGAGCAGTACTTC. V and J are TRBV7-9 and TRBJ2-7; a weak D match, TRBD2 (5 bases). The CDR3 spans 13 residues. V shed 5 bases and J shed 2 bases, with 10 bases lying between them. CDR1 is SEHNR, CDR2 FQNEAQ, per germline (reference sequence).

CDR3 DNA sequence: TGTGCCATCAGAGGCGGCTCTGAAGCTTTCTTT. Its protein product is CAIRGGSEAFF. V and J are TRBV10-3 and TRBJ1-1; D is uncertain. Germline-derived CDR1 and CDR2 are ENHRY and SYGVKD. The CDR3 runs 11 residues. Trimming removed 6 bases from V and 6 bases from J, with 8 bases in between.

The chain has TRBV2 and TRBJ1-1; D might be TRBD1 (5 bases). CDR3 length: 14 residues. The germline V and J ends were trimmed by 6 bases and 0 bases, with 11 bases remaining between them. Germline V gives CDR1 SNHLY, CDR2 FYNNEI. CDR3 protein: CASRETAMNTEAFF. DNA of the CDR3: TGTGCCAGCAGGGAGACAGCGATGAACACTGAAGCTTTCTTT. Looking up the rest from reference TRBV2 and TRBJ1-1 gives the full variable domain: EPEVTQTPSHQVTQMGQEVILRCVPISNHLYFYWYRQILGQKVEFLVSFYNNEISEKSEIFDDQFSVERPDGSNFTLKIRSTKLEDSAMYFCASRETAMNTEAFFGQGTRLTVV.

The chain has TRBV7-9 and TRBJ2-5; a weak D match, TRBD1 (6 bases). Germline CDR1 is SEHNR and CDR2 is FQNEAQ (reference sequence). The length of the CDR3 is 14 residues. V gave up 1 base and J gave up 1 base, with 7 bases separating them. This CDR3 reads CASSLGTAQETQYF. DNA for the CDR3: TGTGCCAGCAGCTTAGGGACAGCCCAAGAGACCCAGTACTTC.

This chain links TRBV7-2 with TRBJ1-3, with a tentative D call TRBD1 (5 bases). This CDR3 is built from 15 residues. CDR1 and CDR2 (germline): SGHTA, FQGNSA. Trimming pared 5 bases from V and 1 base from J, leaving 12 bases between. CDR3 sequence (DNA): TGTGCCAGCAGCAGGCAGGGTAATTCTGGAAACACCATATATTTT. This translates into CASSRQGNSGNTIYF. Full variable domain (rest looked up from reference TRBV7-2 and TRBJ1-3): GAGVSQSPSNKVTEKGKDVELRCDPISGHTALYWYRQSLGQGLEFLIYFQGNSAPDKSGLPSDRFSAERTGGSVSTLTIQRTQQEDSAVYLCASSRQGNSGNTIYFGEGSWLTVV.

The rearrangement uses TRBV10-3 and TRBJ2-5; 8 bases match TRBD2. The CDR3 spans 15 residues. The junction had 4 bases not matched to a gene; V was cut back by 2 bases and J by 2 bases. Germline V gene lookup returns CDR1 ENHRY and CDR2 SYGVKD. CDR3 sequence (DNA): TGTGCCATCAGTGAGCGAGGGACTAGACAAGAGACCCAGTACTTC. As protein: CAISERGTRQETQYF.

This clone was found once. The chain uses TRBV30 and TRBJ2-2; the D is unclear. Per germline, CDR1 GTSNPN and CDR2 SVGIG (reference sequence). Trimming pared 0 bases from V and 6 bases from J, leaving 11 bases between. The CDR3 runs to 14 residues. The CDR3 region is CAWSVLVTAGELFF. Written as DNA, the CDR3 is TGTGCCTGGAGTGTTTTAGTTACTGCCGGGGAGCTGTTTTTT. Using reference TRBV30 and TRBJ2-2 for the parts outside the CDR3, the full variable domain is SQTIHQWPATLVQPVGSPLSLECTVEGTSNPNLYWYRQAAGRGLQLLFYSVGIGQISSEVPQNLSASRPQDRQFILSSKKLLLSDSGFYLCAWSVLVTAGELFFGEGSRLTVL.

This rearrangement joins TRBV19 to TRBJ2-3; 7 bases fit TRBD1. Germline V lookup: CDR1 LNHDA, CDR2 SQIVND (reference sequence). The CDR3 consists of 16 residues. Trimming took 4 bases from V and 2 from J; bases not matched to a gene: 9. The CDR3 bases are TGTGCCAGTAGTACATTGACAGGGTCTAACACAGATACGCAGTATTTT. Protein: CASSTLTGSNTDTQYF.

The gene calls are TRBV29-1 and TRBJ2-2; D remains ambiguous. The CDR3 runs 13 residues. Germline V CDR1 and CDR2: SQVTM, ANQGSEA. V was clipped by 2 bases and J by 7 bases, with 11 bases between them. CDR3 sequence: CSVEIPTSGELFF. The CDR3 DNA is TGCAGCGTTGAAATCCCGACAAGCGGGGAGCTGTTTTTT.

The CDR3 DNA reads TGCGCCAGCAAGGTCGTGAGGACAGGGGGCGTCGAGACCCAGTACTTC. Its translation is CASKVVRTGGVETQYF. The chain carries TRBV23-1 and TRBJ2-5; 11 bases are shared with TRBD1. TRBV23-1 is labeled an ORF, and its function is uncertain. The CDR3 totals 16 residues. The trim removed 7 bases at V and 5 bases at J, leaving 12 bases unmatched.

This chain connects TRBV4-2 to TRBJ2-3, with 7 bases that match TRBD2. V shed 0 bases, J shed 2 bases, and the junction held 5 bases outside the gene matches. Germline V gene lookup returns CDR1 LGHNA and CDR2 YNFKEQ. This CDR3 is built from 16 residues. For the CDR3, the DNA is TGTGCCAGCAGCCAAGAGCAGCGGGGCTTCACAGATACGCAGTATTTT. It codes for CASSQEQRGFTDTQYF.

A remark on this clone: A read error may produce the germline difference seen at one junction end. This sequence joins TRBV7-9 and TRBJ1-2, with D tentatively TRBD1 (5 bases). The germline gives CDR1 SEHNR, CDR2 FQNEAQ (reference sequence). The CDR3 is made up of 12 amino acids. DNA of the CDR3: TGTGCCAGCAGCTTTATCGGGCAGGGCCCTTCCTTC. This translates into CASSFIGQGPSF. The full variable domain, in which reference TRBV7-9 and TRBJ1-2 provide the parts outside the CDR3, is DTGVSQNPRHKITKRGQNVTFRCDPISEHNRLYWYRQTLGQGPEFLTYFQNEAQLEKSRLLSDRFSAERPKGSFSTLEIQRTEQGDSAMYLCASSFIGQGPSFGSGTRLTVV.

The chain joins TRBV5-6 to TRBJ2-5; the match to TRBD1 covers 10 bases. The CDR3 has 14 amino acids. Germline assignment: CDR1 SGHDT and CDR2 YYEEEE. V shed 4 bases, J shed 2 bases, and the junction held 2 bases outside the gene matches. The CDR3 reads CASSKDRGQETQYF. Here the CDR3 DNA reads TGTGCCAGCAGCAAGGACAGGGGGCAAGAGACCCAGTACTTC.

J is TRBJ2-7 and V is TRBV6-5, with 7 bases aligning to TRBD1. The CDR3 is 14 amino acids. Germline trimming cut 6 bases from V and 4 bases from J; bases unmatched to any gene: 9. Germline V gene data show CDR1 as MNHEY and CDR2 as SVGAGI. CDR3 sequence: CASRTTGSGYEQYF. DNA of the CDR3: TGTGCCAGCAGGACGACAGGGTCGGGTTACGAGCAGTACTTC.

The chain joins TRBV2 to TRBJ2-4; 8 bases match TRBD1. Germline V CDR1 and CDR2: SNHLY, FYNNEI. V was clipped by 2 bases and J by 7 bases; unmatched bases: 7. The CDR3 consists of 15 residues. CDR3 amino acids: CASSELGRQGNIQYF. CDR3 nucleotide sequence: TGTGCCAGCAGTGAATTAGGTAGACAGGGGAACATTCAGTACTTC.